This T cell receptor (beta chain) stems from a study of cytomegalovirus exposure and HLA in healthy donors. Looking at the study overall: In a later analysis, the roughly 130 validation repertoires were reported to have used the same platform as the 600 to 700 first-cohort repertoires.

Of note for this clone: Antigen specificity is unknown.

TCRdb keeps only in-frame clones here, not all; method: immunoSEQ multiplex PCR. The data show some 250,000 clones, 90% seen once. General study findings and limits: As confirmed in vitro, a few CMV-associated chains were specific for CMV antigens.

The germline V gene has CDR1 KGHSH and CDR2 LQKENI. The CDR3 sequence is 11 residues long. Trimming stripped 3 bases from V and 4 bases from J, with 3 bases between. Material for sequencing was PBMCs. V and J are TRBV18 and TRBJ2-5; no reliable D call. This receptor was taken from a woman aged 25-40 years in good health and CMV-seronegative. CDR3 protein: CASSPGETQYF. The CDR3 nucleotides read TGTGCCAGCTCACCGGGAGAGACCCAGTACTTC.